This entry lists 28 T cell receptor beta chains sequenced from one sample in a study of T cell repertoires in cytomegalovirus infection. TCRdb passed the reads through MiXCR, listing each CDR3 protein once. This sample carries around 530,000 distinct CDR3 sequences, more than 15% of them seen once, and the ten largest clones take 24%. The sequencing input was CD8+ T cells from PBMCs. These receptor sequences come from a human donor in good health (CMV status not recorded). Some clones in this sample may be carry-over from other donors' samples.

This clonotype has only a few counts. The CDR3 sequence is CASSEYDGDLGGNQPQHF. The CDR3 DNA is TGTGCCAGCAGTGAATACGACGGAGATTTGGGGGGCAATCAGCCCCAGCATTTT. V is TRBV25-1 and J is TRBJ1-5; D perhaps matches TRBD1 (5 bases). The germline CDR1 and CDR2 sequences are MGHDK and SYGVNS. Trimming took 0 bases from V and 2 from J, leaving 17 bases between them. The CDR3 sequence is 18 residues long.

J is TRBJ2-5 and V is TRBV7-9; TRBD1 aligns across 9 bases. The CDR3 has 14 residues. Germline-derived CDR1 and CDR2 are SEHNR and FQNEAQ (reference sequence). The V segment lost 5 bases and the J segment 6 bases; nucleotides outside the gene matches: 7. The CDR3 DNA reads as TGTGCCAGCAGCCCACGGACAGGGGAACAGACCCAGTACTTC. This encodes CASSPRTGEQTQYF.

This clonotype was seen repeatedly, ten times or more. This chain joins TRBV7-9 and TRBJ2-5; D possibly corresponds to TRBD2 (6 bases). The CDR3 covers 15 residues. Trimming took off 5 bases at V and 5 bases at J, with 18 bases between the two ends. Germline values: CDR1 SEHNR, CDR2 FQNEAQ (reference sequence). CDR3 protein: CASSRGSLALETQYF. As DNA, the CDR3 is TGTGCCAGCAGCCGCGGGTCACTAGCTCTGGAGACCCAGTACTTC.

With regard to this clonotype: A much larger clone lies a single base off, so this may be a read error. The genes are TRBV6-4 and TRBJ2-1; 10 nucleotides align to TRBD2. V was clipped by 2 bases and J by 6 bases; unmatched bases: 4. The germline gives CDR1 MRHNA, CDR2 SNTAGT. The CDR3 is 15 amino acids. The CDR3 protein is CASSDRSSGGNEQFF. The CDR3 region has the DNA TGTGCCAGCAGTGACAGGTCTAGCGGGGGCAATGAGCAGTTCTTC.

The CDR3 loop is CASSWGGGTIEGYTF. Here the CDR3 DNA reads TGTGCCAGCAGTTGGGGTGGAGGGACAATTGAGGGCTACACCTTC. J is TRBJ1-2 and V is TRBV27; D perhaps matches TRBD1 (6 bases). The germline V gene has CDR1 MNHEY and CDR2 SMNVEV (reference sequence). CDR3 size: 15 residues. Trimming took off 4 bases at V and 8 bases at J, with 20 bases between the two ends.

The chain combines TRBV28 with TRBJ2-5, with TRBD1 matching 7 bases. The CDR3 spans 18 residues. Germline V gene data show CDR1 as MDHEN and CDR2 as SYDVKM. V shed 3 bases, J shed 2 bases, and the junction held 15 bases outside the gene matches. CDR3 protein: CASSFGVGTAEFQETQYF. CDR3 nucleotides: TGTGCCAGCAGTTTCGGGGTCGGGACAGCTGAATTTCAAGAGACCCAGTACTTC.

In its sample, this clonotype was seen many times. The chain links TRBV5-1 to TRBJ2-1; 13 bases match TRBD2. This CDR3 comprises 16 residues. Germline V CDR1 and CDR2: SGHRS, YFSETQ. The junction had 6 bases not matched to a gene; V was cut back by 4 bases and J by 5 bases. CDR3 in DNA: TGCGCCAGCAGCCCAGGGACTAGCGGGATGAACAATGAGCAGTTCTTC. Translated: CASSPGTSGMNNEQFF.

The sample holds a few counts of this clonotype. The V gene is TRBV29-1, the J gene TRBJ1-3; D gene unclear. The CDR3 spans 14 residues. Germline assignment: CDR1 SQVTM and CDR2 ANQGSEA. The ends were cut back, 4 bases at V and 1 base at J, with 11 bases in the middle. CDR3 in DNA: TGCAGCGTTGGGCACGGATGGTCTGGAAACACCATATATTTT. This encodes CSVGHGWSGNTIYF.

This clonotype was counted ten times or more. The V and J genes are TRBV7-9 and TRBJ2-2; D gene unclear. CDR1 and CDR2 from the germline V gene are SEHNR and FQNEAQ (reference sequence). This CDR3 spans 11 amino acids. The germline V and J ends were trimmed by 10 bases and 8 bases, with 11 bases remaining between them. The CDR3 region has the DNA TGTGCCAACCCAGTCGCTGGGGAGCTGTTTTTT. It encodes CANPVAGELFF.

This clonotype was seen only a few times. The chain has TRBV5-6 and TRBJ2-1; no reliable D call. Trimming cost V 0 bases and J 9 bases, with 7 bases left between them. CDR1 SGHDT and CDR2 YYEEEE come from the germline V gene. This CDR3 region has 12 residues. Here the CDR3 reads CASSLGHPEQFF. In nucleotides, the CDR3 is TGTGCCAGCAGCTTGGGTCACCCTGAGCAGTTCTTC.

Ten or more counts support this clonotype. J is TRBJ2-3 and V is TRBV11-2, with 12 positions matching TRBD2. The CDR3 is 15 amino acids. The germline V gene encodes CDR1 SGHAT and CDR2 FQNNGV. V dropped 1 base and J dropped 4; count of bases not matched to a gene: 0. The CDR3 coding sequence is TGTGCCAGCAGCTTAGGACTAGCGGGAGCAGATACGCAGTATTTT. It codes for CASSLGLAGADTQYF.

This clonotype was counted many times. The V call is TRBV7-6, the J call TRBJ2-1; 7 bases are a match to TRBD1. The CDR3 length is 15 residues. The V gene end was trimmed by 5 bases and the J gene end by 8 bases; junction bases not matched to a gene: 12. Germline assignment: CDR1 SGHVS and CDR2 FNYEAQ. The CDR3 bases are TGTGCCAGCAGCCTACGTCGACAGGGTGTCGATGAGCAGTTCTTC. Its protein product is CASSLRRQGVDEQFF.

This chain connects TRBV6-5 to TRBJ2-2, with D tentatively TRBD1 (5 bases). The CDR3 runs 16 residues. The germline CDR1 and CDR2 sequences are MNHEY and SVGAGI. V was clipped by 2 bases and J by 0 bases, with 10 bases between them. This CDR3 is CASSYRRVPNTGELFF. The CDR3 DNA reads TGTGCCAGCAGTTACCGCAGGGTACCGAACACCGGGGAGCTGTTTTTT.

This clonotype was observed many times. The genes are TRBV10-3 and TRBJ1-1, with D uncertain. The CDR3 runs to 17 residues. Germline loops: CDR1 ENHRY, CDR2 SYGVKD. V was trimmed by 3 bases and J by 1 base, leaving 18 bases between them. The chain's CDR3 is CAISDPPAGATNTEAFF. The CDR3 DNA sequence: TGTGCCATCAGTGATCCTCCCGCCGGAGCAACGAACACTGAAGCTTTCTTT.

The sample holds many counts of this clonotype. CDR3 protein: CASSQRNTEAFF. The DNA of the CDR3 is TGTGCCAGTTCACAGAGAAACACTGAAGCTTTCTTT. The rearrangement uses TRBV12-3 or TRBV12-4 and TRBJ1-1, with D hard to call. Trimming cost V 9 bases and J 2 bases, with 10 bases left between them. There are 12 residues in the CDR3.

This clonotype was seen at least ten times. For the CDR3, the DNA is TGTGCCACCAGCCGCACCCGGGGCACCGGGGAGCTGTTTTTT. It codes for CATSRTRGTGELFF. This chain connects TRBV24-1 to TRBJ2-2; a possible D gene is TRBD2 (5 bases). CDR1 and CDR2 from the germline V gene are KGHDR and SFDVKD. Deletions cut 7 bases from V and 4 bases from J, with 12 bases between. This CDR3 region has 14 residues.

The V call is TRBV7-4, the J call TRBJ2-5; 8 bases line up with TRBD2. In germline, CDR1 is SGHVT, CDR2 SQSDAQ. The CDR3 covers 14 residues. J lost 3 bases, V lost 5 bases, and 5 bases had no gene match. This CDR3 reads CASSAGGGEETQYF. The CDR3 coding sequence is TGTGCCAGCAGCGCCGGGGGGGGGGAAGAGACCCAGTACTTC.

The CDR3 coding sequence is TGCGCCAGCAGCACCGAACAGAGGAAGAAGGGGGACACTGAAGCTTTCTTT. Its translation: CASSTEQRKKGDTEAFF. The chain joins TRBV4-1 to TRBJ1-1, with D tentatively TRBD1 (6 bases). CDR3 length equals 17 residues. Trimming cost V 5 bases and J 3 bases, with 22 bases left between them. Germline V lookup: CDR1 MGHRA, CDR2 YSYEKL.

In this sample, this clonotype turned up many times. V is TRBV14 and J is TRBJ1-1; 9 positions match TRBD1. CDR1 SGHDN and CDR2 FVKESK come from the germline V gene. The CDR3 runs 14 residues. Unmatched junction bases numbered 2, after V lost 1 base and J lost 5 bases. Here the CDR3 DNA reads TGTGCCAGCAGCCAAGCCGGGACAGGGACTGAAGCTTTCTTT. Its translation: CASSQAGTGTEAFF.

This sequence joins TRBV6-1 and TRBJ2-5; D remains unclear. V was trimmed by 5 bases and J by 5 bases, leaving 6 bases between them. CDR1 is MNHNS and CDR2 is SASEGT in the germline V gene. The CDR3 length is 11 residues. This CDR3 is CASSTPETQYF. For the CDR3, the DNA is TGTGCCAGCAGTACCCCGGAGACCCAGTACTTC.

At least ten counts were recorded for this clonotype. The chain couples TRBV7-3 to TRBJ1-4, with D possibly being TRBD1 (5 bases). Trimming cost V 5 bases and J 3 bases, with 13 bases left between them. The CDR3 has 15 residues. CDR1 is SGHTA and CDR2 is FQGTGA in the germline V gene. The CDR3 is CASSLEGPPNEKLFF. CDR3 DNA: TGTGCCAGCAGCCTCGAGGGGCCGCCTAATGAAAAACTGTTTTTT. The full variable domain, completed using reference TRBV7-3 and TRBJ1-4, is GAGVSQTPSNKVTEKGKYVELRCDPISGHTALYWYRQSLGQGPEFLIYFQGTGAADDSGLPNDRFFAVRPEGSVSTLKIQRTERGDSAVYLCASSLEGPPNEKLFFGSGTQLSVL.

The table lists this clonotype with a few counts. This rearrangement joins TRBV4-1 to TRBJ1-3; perhaps TRBD1 as D (5 bases). Per the germline V gene, CDR1 is MGHRA and CDR2 is YSYEKL. Trimming removed 3 bases at V and 4 bases at J, with 13 bases between. This CDR3 contains 15 residues. The CDR3 DNA is TGCGCCAGCAGCCAGGGGGGTGTCTTGGGAAACACCATATATTTT. It is translated as CASSQGGVLGNTIYF.

The table lists this clonotype with many counts. The J gene is TRBJ1-1, the V gene TRBV6-6, with D unresolved. Germline lookup yields CDR1 MNHNY and CDR2 SVGAGI (reference sequence). V lost 7 bases and J 6 bases, leaving 15 bases between the germline ends. This CDR3 has 13 amino acids. CDR3 residues: CASIKGRYPEAFF. CDR3 bases: TGTGCCAGCATCAAAGGGCGGTATCCTGAAGCTTTCTTT.

In its sample, this clonotype was seen many times. The rearrangement joins TRBV4-1 to TRBJ2-2; TRBD2 matches at 11 bases. V lost 0 bases to trimming and J lost 4 bases; unmatched junction nucleotides: 4. The CDR3 has 17 residues. Germline CDR1 and CDR2: MGHRA and YSYEKL. CDR3 sequence reads: CASSQETSGRSTGELFF. CDR3 coding DNA: TGCGCCAGCAGCCAAGAAACTAGCGGGAGAAGCACCGGGGAGCTGTTTTTT.

The chain couples TRBV28 to TRBJ1-1; 7 positions match TRBD1. The CDR3 runs 15 residues. Trimming removed 5 bases from V and 6 bases from J; junction bases left unmatched: 12. The V gene's germline CDR1 is MDHEN and CDR2 SYDVKM. CDR3 sequence reads: CASSPRQGRVAEAFF. CDR3 nucleotides: TGTGCCAGCAGTCCCCGACAGGGTAGGGTGGCTGAAGCTTTCTTT.

In this sample, this clonotype turned up many times. The gene calls are TRBV27 and TRBJ2-5, with unresolved D. The germline V gene has CDR1 MNHEY and CDR2 SMNVEV (reference sequence). The V gene lost 2 bases and the J gene lost 6 bases, with 10 bases spanning the gap. This CDR3 has 13 amino acids. The CDR3 DNA reads TGTGCCAGCAGTTTAGGGCTAGAGAAGACCCAGTACTTC. Translating gives CASSLGLEKTQYF.

As concerns this clonotype: Being one base from a much bigger clone, this may be a read error. The chain couples TRBV7-9 to TRBJ1-4; 9 bases line up with TRBD1. This CDR3 is 15 amino acids long. Germline V lookup: CDR1 SEHNR, CDR2 FQNEAQ (reference sequence). The V segment lost 8 bases and the J segment 5 bases; nucleotides outside the gene matches: 9. CDR3 DNA: TGTGCCAGCGGCACAACCGGGACAGGGAATGAAAAACTGTTTTTT. Its translation: CASGTTGTGNEKLFF.

The table lists this clonotype with many counts. The V call is TRBV27, the J call TRBJ2-5, with a tentative D call TRBD1 (5 bases). The germline V gene encodes CDR1 MNHEY and CDR2 SMNVEV (reference sequence). The CDR3 covers 15 residues. V was clipped by 6 bases and J by 3 bases, with 17 bases between them. The CDR3 coding sequence is TGTGCCAGCAGCACAAGGCTAGGGGAAGAAGAGACCCAGTACTTC. Its translation is CASSTRLGEEETQYF.